This entry is about one TCR beta chain. What it binds is not known. These data are taken from a study of cytotoxic CD8 clonotypes in ibrutinib-treated CLL. Study-level background: Response was recorded as partial in 24 patients and complete in 2; at median 68 months, around 14 remained remitted and some 12 had progressed. Once treatment had gone on for a median of around eleven months, range 6 to 36, response samples were drawn. Mean per-sample yields comprised roughly 260,000 productive templates and 94,082 productive rearrangements.

General observations from the study: In sustained-remission versus progressing patients, sampling times differed.

Trimming stripped 5 bases from V and 0 bases from J, with 13 bases between. Per germline, CDR1 MDHEN and CDR2 SYDVKM. This CDR3 contains 15 residues. Measured with immunoSEQ multiplex PCR; TCRdb has only the in-frame clones, and not every one. This table holds a few hundred thousand clones, under 75% found once. This receptor was identified in a human donor with chronic lymphocytic leukemia. The chain has TRBV28 and TRBJ1-1; D may be TRBD1 (6 bases). The source material was PBMCs, sampled after 24 months of ibrutinib treatment. CDR3 amino acids: CASSRGRGLNTEAFF. CDR3 DNA: TGTGCCAGCAGTCGGGGAAGGGGGTTGAACACTGAAGCTTTCTTT.